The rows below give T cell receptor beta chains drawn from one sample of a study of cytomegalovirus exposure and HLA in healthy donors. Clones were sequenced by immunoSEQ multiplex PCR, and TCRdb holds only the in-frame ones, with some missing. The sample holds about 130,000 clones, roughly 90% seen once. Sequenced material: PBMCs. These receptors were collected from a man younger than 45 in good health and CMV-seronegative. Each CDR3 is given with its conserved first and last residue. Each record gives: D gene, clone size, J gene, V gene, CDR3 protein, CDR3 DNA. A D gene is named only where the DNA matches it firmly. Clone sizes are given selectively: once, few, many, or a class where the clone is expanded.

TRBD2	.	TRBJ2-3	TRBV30	CAWDKGLAGPTDTQYF	TGTGCCTGGGATAAGGGACTAGCGGGACCCACAGATACGCAGTATTTT
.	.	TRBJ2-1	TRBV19	CASTLDWSSYNEQFF	TGTGCCAGTACGCTAGACTGGAGCTCCTACAATGAGCAGTTCTTC
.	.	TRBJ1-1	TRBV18	CASSQDSMNTEAFF	TGTGCCAGCTCACAGGACAGTATGAACACTGAAGCTTTCTTT
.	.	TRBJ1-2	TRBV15	CATSRVAGRDYGYTF	TGTGCCACCAGCAGAGTAGCAGGGAGGGACTATGGCTACACCTTC
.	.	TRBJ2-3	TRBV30	CAWSMLGLTDTQYF	TGTGCCTGGAGTATGTTAGGACTCACAGATACGCAGTATTTT
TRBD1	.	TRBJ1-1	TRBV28	CASSTAGQGATEAFF	TGTGCCAGCAGCACTGCCGGACAGGGTGCAACTGAAGCTTTCTTT
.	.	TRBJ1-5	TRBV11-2	CASSLAAGEGYSNQPQHF	TGTGCCAGCAGCTTAGCCGCGGGAGAGGGGTATAGCAATCAGCCCCAGCATTTT
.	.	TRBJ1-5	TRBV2	CASSVISNQPQHF	TGTGCCAGCAGTGTAATCAGCAATCAGCCCCAGCATTTT
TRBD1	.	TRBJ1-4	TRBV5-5	CASSSGTRGTNEKLFF	TGTGCCAGCAGCTCCGGGACCAGGGGGACTAATGAAAAACTGTTTTTT
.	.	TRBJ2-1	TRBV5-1	CASSSSVASDEQFF	TGCGCCAGCAGCTCCTCGGTAGCTAGCGATGAGCAGTTCTTC
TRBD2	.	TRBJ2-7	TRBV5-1	CASSLYGTSGGSYEQYF	TGCGCCAGCAGCTTGTATGGGACTAGCGGGGGTTCCTACGAGCAGTACTTC
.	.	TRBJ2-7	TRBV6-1	CASSDGPNEQYF	TGTGCCAGCAGTGATGGGCCTAACGAGCAGTACTTC
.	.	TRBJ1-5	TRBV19	CASSLTSGSNQPQHF	TGTGCCAGTAGTCTCACGAGCGGTAGCAATCAGCCCCAGCATTTT
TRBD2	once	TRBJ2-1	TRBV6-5	CASSLAGEPYNEQFF	TGTGCCAGCAGTTTAGCGGGAGAGCCTTACAATGAGCAGTTCTTC
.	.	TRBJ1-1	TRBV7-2	CASSFSGMNTEAFF	TGTGCCAGCAGCTTTTCAGGAATGAACACTGAAGCTTTCTTT
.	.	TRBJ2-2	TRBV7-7	CASRRGSGLTGELFF	TGTGCCAGCAGGCGGGGATCGGGGCTTACCGGGGAGCTGTTTTTT
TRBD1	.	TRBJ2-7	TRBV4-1	CASSQRDRFYEQYF	TGCGCCAGCAGCCAAAGGGACAGGTTCTACGAGCAGTACTTC
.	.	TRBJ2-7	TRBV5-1	CASSLQHQGGYEQYF	TGCGCCAGCAGCCTCCAGCATCAGGGAGGATACGAGCAGTACTTC
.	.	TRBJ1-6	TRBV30	CAWSKAGNSPLHF	TGTGCCTGGAGTAAAGCAGGAAATTCACCCCTCCACTTT
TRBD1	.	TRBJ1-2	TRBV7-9	CASSRDRGENYGYTF	TGTGCCAGCAGTCGGGACAGGGGAGAGAACTATGGCTACACCTTC
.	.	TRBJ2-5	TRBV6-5	CASSYLGEETQYF	TGTGCCAGCAGTTATTTAGGGGAAGAGACCCAGTACTTC
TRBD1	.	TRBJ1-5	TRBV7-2	CASSLSTGNQPQHF	TGTGCCAGCAGCTTATCGACAGGGAATCAGCCCCAGCATTTT
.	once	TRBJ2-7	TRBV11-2	CASSLKGGPYEQYF	TGTGCCAGCAGCTTAAAAGGGGGACCCTACGAGCAGTACTTC
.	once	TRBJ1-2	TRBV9	CASSAGTSPYYGYTF	TGTGCCAGCAGCGCAGGGACTTCTCCGTACTATGGCTACACCTTC
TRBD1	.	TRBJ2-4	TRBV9	CASSSPTGTGKNIQYF	TGTGCCAGCAGCTCCCCGACCGGGACAGGGAAAAACATTCAGTACTTC
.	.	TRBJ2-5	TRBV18	CASSLRQQETQYF	TGTGCCAGCTCACTTCGACAGCAAGAGACCCAGTACTTC
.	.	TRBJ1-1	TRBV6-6	CASSYSGSRPEAFF	TGTGCCAGCAGTTACTCCGGGAGTCGTCCTGAAGCTTTCTTT
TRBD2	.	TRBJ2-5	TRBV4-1	CASSQGSKGGETQYF	TGCGCCAGCAGCCAAGGCAGTAAGGGAGGGGAGACCCAGTACTTC
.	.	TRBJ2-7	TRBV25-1	CASSEAGAPSYEQYF	TGTGCCAGCAGTGAGGCAGGGGCCCCCTCCTACGAGCAGTACTTC
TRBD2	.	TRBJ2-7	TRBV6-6	CASSPIAGKGYEQYF	TGTGCCAGCAGTCCGATAGCGGGAAAGGGCTACGAGCAGTACTTC
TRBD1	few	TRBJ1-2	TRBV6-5	CASSYTDRGYGYTF	TGTGCCAGCAGTTACACTGACAGGGGATATGGCTACACCTTC
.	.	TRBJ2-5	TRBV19	CASRWTFGQETQYF	TGTGCCAGTAGGTGGACATTTGGACAAGAGACCCAGTACTTC
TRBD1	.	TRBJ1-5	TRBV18	CASSRQGDSNQPQHF	TGTGCCAGCTCGCGACAGGGGGATAGCAATCAGCCCCAGCATTTT
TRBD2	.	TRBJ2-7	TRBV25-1	CASAIKLAGSYEQYF	TGTGCCAGCGCGATTAAACTAGCGGGGTCATACGAGCAGTACTTC
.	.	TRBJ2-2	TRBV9	CASGHEDTSTGELFF	TGTGCCAGCGGCCATGAGGACACATCCACCGGGGAGCTGTTTTTT
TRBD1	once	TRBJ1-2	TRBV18	CASSPFRDRDHGYTF	TGTGCCAGCTCACCTTTCCGGGACAGGGACCATGGCTACACCTTC
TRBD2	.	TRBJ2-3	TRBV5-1	CASSLTASGIRATQYF	TGCGCCAGCAGCTTGACAGCTAGCGGGATAAGGGCTACGCAGTATTTT
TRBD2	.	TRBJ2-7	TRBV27	CASSRDSGASGRGEQYF	TGTGCCAGCAGTCGGGACAGCGGGGCCAGCGGGAGGGGCGAGCAGTACTTC
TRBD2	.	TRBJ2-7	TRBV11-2	CASSLDLSGRDEQYF	TGTGCCAGCAGCTTAGATTTGTCGGGGAGGGACGAGCAGTACTTC
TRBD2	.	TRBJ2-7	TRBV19	CASSMREVGAYEQYF	TGTGCCAGTAGTATGCGGGAGGTGGGGGCCTACGAGCAGTACTTC
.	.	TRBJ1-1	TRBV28	CASSLGGADSQVSEAFF	TGTGCCAGCAGTTTAGGGGGGGCCGACTCACAGGTCTCTGAAGCTTTCTTT
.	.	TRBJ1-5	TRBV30	CAWARQAGQPQHF	TGTGCCTGGGCTAGACAGGCGGGTCAGCCCCAGCATTTT
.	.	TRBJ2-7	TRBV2	CASSETPNSAYEQYF	TGTGCCAGCAGTGAAACCCCAAACTCCGCCTACGAGCAGTACTTC
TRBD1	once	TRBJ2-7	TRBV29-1	CSGYGPTGNNFYEQYF	TGCAGCGGATACGGACCGACAGGGAATAATTTCTACGAGCAGTACTTC
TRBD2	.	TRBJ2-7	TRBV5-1	CASSTGTSNEQYF	TGCGCCAGCAGCACCGGGACTAGCAACGAGCAGTACTTC
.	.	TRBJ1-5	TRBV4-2	CASSQEVGSQPQHF	TGTGCCAGCAGCCAAGAAGTTGGGAGTCAGCCCCAGCATTTT
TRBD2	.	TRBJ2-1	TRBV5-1	CASSLALAGGDEQFF	TGCGCCAGCAGCTTGGCCCTAGCGGGAGGGGATGAGCAGTTCTTC
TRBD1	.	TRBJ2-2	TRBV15	CATSTWTGTRELFF	TGTGCCACCAGCACTTGGACAGGGACACGGGAGCTGTTTTTT
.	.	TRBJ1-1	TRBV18	CASSPPAGNTLAFF	TGTGCCAGCTCACCACCGGCAGGGAATACTCTTGCTTTCTTT
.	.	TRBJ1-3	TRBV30	CAWSGGALFSGNTIYF	TGTGCCTGGAGCGGGGGGGCCCTTTTCTCTGGAAACACCATATATTTT
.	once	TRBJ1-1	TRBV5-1	CASSSLQGHSTEAFF	TGCGCCAGCAGCTCTCTTCAGGGTCACAGCACTGAAGCTTTCTTT
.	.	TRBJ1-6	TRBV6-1	CASSTSTSPLHF	TGTGCCAGCAGTACCTCTACTTCACCCCTCCACTTT
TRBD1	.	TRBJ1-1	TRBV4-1	CASSGTVNTEAFF	TGCGCCAGCAGCGGGACAGTGAACACTGAAGCTTTCTTT
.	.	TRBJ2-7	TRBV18	CASSPVDRNYEQYF	TGTGCCAGCTCACCAGTAGACAGAAACTACGAGCAGTACTTC
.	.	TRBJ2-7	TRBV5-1	CASFIPQGSYEQYF	TGCGCCAGCTTTATCCCACAGGGATCCTACGAGCAGTACTTC
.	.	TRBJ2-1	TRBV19	CASSMGRNEQFF	TGTGCCAGTAGTATGGGCCGCAATGAGCAGTTCTTC
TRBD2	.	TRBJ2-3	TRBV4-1	CASRRLAGSTDTQYF	TGCGCCAGCAGACGTCTAGCGGGATCCACAGATACGCAGTATTTT